These 22 T cell receptor beta chains share one sample of origin, sequenced in a study of T cells in Graves' hyperthyroidism and ophthalmopathy. There were TCR beta CDR3 regions amplified from RNA transcripts. First-round RT-PCR targeting the TCR CDR3 was performed with the HTBI primer set. TCRdb re-derived calls from the multiplex PCR reads in MiXCR, one entry per CDR3 protein. The sample records approximately 590,000 distinct CDR3 sequences, around 42% being singletons. What was sequenced was peripheral blood or thyroid tissue (not recorded which). These receptors originate from a woman aged 18-29 years with Graves' hyperthyroidism.

The V call is TRBV14, the J call TRBJ1-6; TRBD1 is a possible D gene (5 bases). This CDR3 is 19 amino acids long. V lost 4 bases and J lost 1, with 20 bases in between. Germline V lookup: CDR1 SGHDN, CDR2 FVKESK. In nucleotides, the CDR3 is TGTGCCAGCAGCCGGGGACTGCCAGAAAGCAGTTCCTATAATTCACCCCTCCACTTT. It specifies CASSRGLPESSSYNSPLHF. The variable domain in full, with the rest retrieved from reference TRBV14 and TRBJ1-6, is EAGVTQFPSHSVIEKGQTVTLRCDPISGHDNLYWYRRVMGKEIKFLLHFVKESKQDESGMPNNRFLAERTGGTYSTLKVQPAELEDSGVYFCASSRGLPESSSYNSPLHFGNGTRLTVT.

This rearrangement joins TRBV24-1 to TRBJ2-7; tentatively, D is TRBD1 or TRBD2 (5 bases each). The germline V gene encodes CDR1 KGHDR and CDR2 SFDVKD. The CDR3 runs to 17 residues. Trimming took off 2 bases at V and 2 bases at J, with 18 bases between the two ends. CDR3 protein: CATSDYADSWTPYEQYF. The CDR3 DNA follows: TGTGCCACCAGTGATTACGCAGACAGTTGGACTCCCTACGAGCAGTACTTC.

This chain uses TRBV7-9 with TRBJ2-2; D possibly corresponds to TRBD2 (5 bases). V was clipped by 7 bases and J by 4 bases, with 10 bases between them. This CDR3 is built from 13 residues. Germline CDR1 SEHNR, CDR2 FQNEAQ (reference sequence). The CDR3 region has the DNA TGTGCCAGCAACAAAGGGAGCACCGGGGAGCTGTTTTTT. Encoded protein: CASNKGSTGELFF.

This clonotype was recorded many times. V is TRBV7-9 and J is TRBJ1-4; no clear D. The ends were cut back, 0 bases at V and 8 bases at J, with 7 bases in the middle. The CDR3 spans 13 residues. Germline V gene lookup returns CDR1 SEHNR and CDR2 FQNEAQ (reference sequence). The CDR3 nucleotides read TGTGCCAGCAGCTTAGCGGCCACGGAAAAACTGTTTTTT. Encoded protein: CASSLAATEKLFF.

A single count supports this clonotype. The J gene is TRBJ1-6, the V gene TRBV7-9; 10 bases line up with TRBD1. J was trimmed by 8 bases and V by 5 bases; bases with no gene match: 9. The germline CDR1 and CDR2 sequences are SEHNR and FQNEAQ (reference sequence). The CDR3 is 16 amino acids. As DNA, the CDR3 is TGTGCCAGCAGCCGCCCGGGACAGGGGTCAGATTCACCCCTCCACTTT. Translating it yields CASSRPGQGSDSPLHF.

In this sample, this clonotype turned up a few times. The J gene is TRBJ1-2, the V gene TRBV29-1; no clear D. Germline CDR1 reads SQVTM; CDR2 reads ANQGSEA. Trimming took 1 base from V and 8 from J, leaving 14 bases between them. This CDR3 is 13 amino acids long. In DNA, the CDR3 is TGCAGCGTTGAAGGGACCGCTTATTACGGCTACACCTTC. Amino acid sequence: CSVEGTAYYGYTF. Full variable domain (remainder filled in from reference TRBV29-1 and TRBJ1-2): SAVISQKPSRDICQRGTSLTIQCQVDSQVTMMFWYRQQPGQSLTLIATANQGSEATYESGFVIDKFPISRPNLTFSTLTVSNMSPEDSSIYLCSVEGTAYYGYTFGSGTRLTVV.

This clonotype was counted many times. This chain connects TRBV7-9 to TRBJ1-2, with D unclear. The CDR3 has 12 residues. Germline CDR1 is SEHNR and CDR2 is FQNEAQ (reference sequence). V lost 1 base and J 3 bases, leaving 3 bases between the germline ends. In DNA form, the CDR3 reads TGTGCCAGCAGCTTAGTCCACTATGGCTACACCTTC. Translated: CASSLVHYGYTF.

This clonotype was found a few times. This chain connects TRBV7-2 to TRBJ2-7, with 9 bases matching TRBD1. After removal of 5 bases from V and 2 bases from J, the junction contained 4 bases not matched to a gene. The CDR3 consists of 14 residues. Germline V gene sequence: CDR1 SGHTA, CDR2 FQGNSA. CDR3 sequence: CASSNRQGAYEQYF. The CDR3, as DNA: TGTGCCAGCAGCAACAGACAGGGGGCCTACGAGCAGTACTTC.

CDR3 in DNA: TGTGCCATCAGTGAGGGACTAGCGGGAGATCACGAGCAGTACTTC. Its protein is CAISEGLAGDHEQYF. This chain joins TRBV10-3 and TRBJ2-7, with TRBD2 identical over 13 bases. Per the germline V gene, CDR1 is ENHRY and CDR2 is SYGVKD. The CDR3 contains 15 residues. J lost 5 bases, V lost 2 bases, and 3 bases had no gene match.

The sample holds one count of this clonotype. V gene TRBV7-2 combines with J gene TRBJ2-2, with D possibly being TRBD2 (5 bases). The CDR3 runs 16 residues. V shed 6 bases and J shed 0 bases, with 14 bases lying between them. The germline V gene encodes CDR1 SGHTA and CDR2 FQGNSA. The CDR3: CASSPTPGTNTGELFF. In nucleotides, the CDR3 is TGTGCCAGCAGTCCTACACCGGGGACGAACACCGGGGAGCTGTTTTTT.

This clonotype was counted at least ten times. This chain uses TRBV24-1 with TRBJ2-7, with D possibly TRBD2 on 5 matching bases. In germline, CDR1 is KGHDR, CDR2 SFDVKD. This CDR3 is built from 13 residues. Trimming took 3 bases from V and 9 from J, leaving 14 bases between them. The CDR3 sequence: CATSDGVGGGQYF. The CDR3, as DNA: TGTGCCACCAGTGATGGGGTCGGAGGAGGGCAGTACTTC.

This clonotype was detected a few times. The V gene is TRBV7-2, the J gene TRBJ1-3; D is undetermined. The germline CDR1 and CDR2 sequences are SGHTA and FQGNSA. Trimming took off 0 bases at V and 3 bases at J, with 9 bases between the two ends. CDR3 length: 15 amino acids. CDR3: CASSLALQFGNTIYF. As DNA, the CDR3 is TGTGCCAGCAGCTTAGCGTTACAGTTTGGAAACACCATATATTTT.

This clonotype was detected a few times. The CDR3 region has the DNA TGTGCCAGCAGCTCCCCGGGACAGGGGGACGAAAAACTGTTTTTT. Its translation is CASSSPGQGDEKLFF. The chain is built from TRBV7-9 and TRBJ1-4; 11 bases agree with TRBD1. This CDR3 spans 15 amino acids. Germline loops: CDR1 SEHNR, CDR2 FQNEAQ (reference sequence). V lost 4 bases and J lost 8; bases outside the gene matches: 6.

The gene calls are TRBV15 and TRBJ2-6; 9 bases fit TRBD1. Looked up from germline, CDR1 is LNHNV and CDR2 is YYDKDF (reference sequence). J was trimmed by 4 bases and V by 3 bases; bases with no gene match: 7. This CDR3 is built from 17 residues. CDR3 amino acids: CATSSPTGGGGANVLTF. In DNA form, the CDR3 reads TGTGCCACCAGCAGCCCGACAGGGGGGGGAGGGGCCAACGTCCTGACTTTC.

This clonotype was counted many times. This chain links TRBV29-1 with TRBJ1-5; no reliable D call. V was pared by 6 bases and J by 5 bases, with 17 bases between. CDR3 length: 14 residues. Germline CDR1 reads SQVTM; CDR2 reads ANQGSEA. The CDR3 sequence: CSVADGWRDQPQHF. The CDR3 region has the DNA TGCAGCGTCGCCGATGGGTGGCGGGATCAGCCCCAGCATTTT.

In this sample, this clonotype turned up once. The rearrangement links TRBV7-2 to TRBJ2-7; 10 bases agree with TRBD2. V gave up 1 base and J gave up 6 bases; unmatched junction bases: 6. Germline CDR1 SGHTA, CDR2 FQGNSA. The CDR3 spans 15 residues. The CDR3 loop is CASSLEGLATSEQYF. In DNA form, the CDR3 reads TGTGCCAGCAGCTTAGAGGGACTAGCGACCAGCGAGCAGTACTTC.

The table lists this clonotype with a few counts. The chain recombines TRBV19 with TRBJ1-5, with D tentatively TRBD1 (6 bases). The CDR3 has 13 amino acids. V lost 0 bases and J 6 bases, leaving 6 bases between the germline ends. Germline V gene sequence: CDR1 LNHDA, CDR2 SQIVND (reference sequence). The chain's CDR3 is CASSIEGAQPQHF. CDR3 in DNA: TGTGCCAGTAGTATAGAGGGGGCTCAGCCCCAGCATTTT.

This clonotype showed up many times. This rearrangement joins TRBV20-1 to TRBJ1-6; unclear D gene. CDR1 and CDR2 from the germline V gene are DFQATT and SNEGSKA (reference sequence). The CDR3 has 13 residues. The V end lost 3 bases, the J end lost 7 bases, and 10 bases lay between the germline ends. CDR3 coding DNA: TGCAGTGCTAGGGGTGACGTGAATTCACCCCTCCACTTT. It translates to CSARGDVNSPLHF.

The chain recombines TRBV10-3 with TRBJ1-5; 8 nucleotides agree with TRBD1. Germline CDR1 ENHRY, CDR2 SYGVKD. CDR3 length equals 14 residues. J gave up 7 bases and V 3 bases, and 5 bases lay outside the gene matches. CDR3 protein: CAISDGQGAQPQHF. DNA of the CDR3: TGTGCCATCAGTGATGGACAGGGCGCCCAGCCCCAGCATTTT.

This clonotype was counted only a few times. The chain is built from TRBV29-1 and TRBJ2-7; 7 nucleotides match TRBD1. After removal of 6 bases from V and 2 bases from J, the junction contained 7 bases not matched to a gene. CDR1 and CDR2 (germline): SQVTM, ANQGSEA. The CDR3 contains 13 residues. The DNA of the CDR3 is TGCAGCGTCCGTCGAACAGGGGCCTACGAGCAGTACTTC. It encodes CSVRRTGAYEQYF.

The chain carries TRBV29-1 and TRBJ2-7; tentative D call: TRBD1 (6 bases). Between the trimmed V and J ends, which lost 1 base and 0 bases, there was a span of 7 bases. The germline V gene has CDR1 SQVTM and CDR2 ANQGSEA. This CDR3 has 13 residues. CDR3 nucleotides: TGCAGCGTTGAAGGGACAGTCTCCTACGAGCAGTACTTC. Translating it yields CSVEGTVSYEQYF.

This clonotype was seen repeatedly, ten times or more. The CDR3 DNA sequence: TGTGCCATCAGTGGGACAGGGAGCACCGGGGAGCTGTTTTTT. Its translation: CAISGTGSTGELFF. The rearrangement joins TRBV10-3 to TRBJ2-2; 8 nucleotides agree with TRBD1. Germline CDR1 and CDR2: ENHRY and SYGVKD. V lost 4 bases and J lost 4; bases outside the gene matches: 2. This CDR3 has 14 amino acids.